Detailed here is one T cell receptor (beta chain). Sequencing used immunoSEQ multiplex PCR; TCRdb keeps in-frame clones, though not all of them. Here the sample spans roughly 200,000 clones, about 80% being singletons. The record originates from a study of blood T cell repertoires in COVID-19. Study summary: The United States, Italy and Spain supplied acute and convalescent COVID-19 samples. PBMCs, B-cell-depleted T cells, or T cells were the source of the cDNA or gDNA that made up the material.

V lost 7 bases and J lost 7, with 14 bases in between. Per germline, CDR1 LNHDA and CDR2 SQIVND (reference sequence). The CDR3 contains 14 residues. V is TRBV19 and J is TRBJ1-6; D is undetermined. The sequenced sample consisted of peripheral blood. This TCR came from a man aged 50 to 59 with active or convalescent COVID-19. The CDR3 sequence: CASTDSTINSPLHF. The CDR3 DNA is TGTGCCAGTACGGACTCTACTATCAATTCACCCCTCCACTTT.